Ten or more counts support the clone carrying this T cell receptor (beta chain). Its specificity is unknown. The sample is drawn from a study of T-cell reconstitution after alpha-beta-depleted transplantation in children. Study-wide points: Several hundred expanded graft clones reportedly gave rise to the alpha-beta T cells present about two months after transplant. It was surviving recipient T cells and thymic progenitors that gave some patients high TCRbeta diversity at day 60. T-cell numbers and diversity, one year after transplant, stemmed largely from T cells that were newly produced.

Library preparation (for TCRbeta) was performed with unique molecular identifiers. Using its own MiXCR run on the PCR reads, TCRdb lists one record per CDR3 protein. The profile shows 250,000 to 300,000 distinct CDR3 sequences, around 7.3% of them singletons. Germline loops: CDR1 MDHEN, CDR2 SYDVKM. This CDR3 is built from 14 residues. Trimming took 6 bases from V and 7 from J, leaving 16 bases between them. The chain couples TRBV28 to TRBJ2-1; perhaps TRBD2 as D (5 bases). The sequence was obtained from a female patient between 2 and 15 years old who had a stem cell transplant for Fanconi anemia, so the T cells may come from the graft donor. Sample: peripheral blood, taken 360 days after TCRalphabeta/CD19-depleted stem cell transplant. The DNA for the CDR3 is TGTGCCAGCAGCCCCCCTCGGGATGTGAATGAGCAGTTCTTC. Encoded protein: CASSPPRDVNEQFF.